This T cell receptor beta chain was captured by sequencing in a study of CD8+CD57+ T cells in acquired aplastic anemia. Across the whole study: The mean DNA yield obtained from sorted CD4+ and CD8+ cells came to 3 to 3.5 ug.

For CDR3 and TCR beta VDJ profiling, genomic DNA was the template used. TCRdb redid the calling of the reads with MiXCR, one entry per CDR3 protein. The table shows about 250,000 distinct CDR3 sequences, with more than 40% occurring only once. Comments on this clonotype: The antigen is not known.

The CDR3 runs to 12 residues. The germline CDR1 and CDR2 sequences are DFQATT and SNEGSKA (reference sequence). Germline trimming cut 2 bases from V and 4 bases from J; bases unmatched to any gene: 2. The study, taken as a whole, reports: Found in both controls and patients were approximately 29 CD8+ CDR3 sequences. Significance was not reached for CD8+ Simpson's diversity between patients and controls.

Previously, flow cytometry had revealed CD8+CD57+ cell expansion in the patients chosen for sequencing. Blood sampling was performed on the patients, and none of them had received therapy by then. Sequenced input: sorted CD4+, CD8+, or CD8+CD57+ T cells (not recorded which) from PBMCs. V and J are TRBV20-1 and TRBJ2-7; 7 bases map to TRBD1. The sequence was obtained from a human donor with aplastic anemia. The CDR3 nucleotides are TGCAGTGCTAGAAAGGGGGCGTACGAGCAGTACTTC. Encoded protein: CSARKGAYEQYF.